These 9 T cell receptor beta chains share one sample of origin, sequenced in a study of T cells after yellow fever vaccination. Each CDR3 protein gets one entry after TCRdb re-called the 5' RACE reads with MiXCR. Found here are 50,000 to 75,000 distinct CDR3 sequences, more than 5.5% of them singletons; the top ten hold 30% to 40%. The sequencing here drew on CD8+ T cells sorted from PBMCs, taken on the day of the first yellow fever vaccination. The source of these receptors is a man younger than 30 who received the YFV17D yellow fever vaccine.

This clonotype was detected many times. The CDR3 DNA reads TGTGCCAGCGGGCCAGCGCACAATGAGCAGTTCTTC. Its translation is CASGPAHNEQFF. The rearrangement links TRBV12-3 or TRBV12-4 to TRBJ2-1; D is ambiguous. The CDR3 covers 12 residues. V was cut by 8 bases and J by 5 bases, with 10 bases left in between.

This clonotype showed up just a few times. In nucleotides, the CDR3 is TGTGCCAGCAGCTTTATAGACACTAGCACAGATACGCAGTATTTT. Protein sequence: CASSFIDTSTDTQYF. The V and J genes are TRBV7-9 and TRBJ2-3; D unresolved. The CDR3 sequence is 15 residues long. Trimming cost V 3 bases and J 0 bases, with 10 bases left between them. The germline V gene has CDR1 SEHNR and CDR2 FQNEAQ (reference sequence).

This clonotype occurred a few times. J is TRBJ2-3 and V is TRBV12-3 or TRBV12-4, with 13 bases fitting TRBD2. V lost 3 bases and J lost 6; bases outside the gene matches: 3. The CDR3 spans 15 residues. As DNA, the CDR3 is TGTGCCAGCAGTTTCACGACTAGCGGGAGGGATACGCAGTATTTT. Residues: CASSFTTSGRDTQYF.

This clonotype has ten or more counts. Written as DNA, the CDR3 is TGTGCCAGCAGCCGAAGCACAGATACGCAGTATTTT. It specifies CASSRSTDTQYF. The genes are TRBV7-2 and TRBJ2-3; no clear D. V was clipped by 5 bases and J by 0 bases, with 3 bases between them. Germline assignment: CDR1 SGHTA and CDR2 FQGNSA. The CDR3 extends over 12 amino acids.

This clonotype has a handful of counts. The CDR3 coding sequence is TGTGCCAGCAGCTTTTCGATCGCGGAGAGCTCCTACGAGCAGTACGTC. Its translation is CASSFSIAESSYEQYV. This chain joins TRBV5-5 and TRBJ2-7; D gene unclear. Germline CDR1 and CDR2: SGHKS and YYEKEE (reference sequence). The V and J ends lost 2 bases and 0 bases respectively, with 15 bases between them. This CDR3 region has 16 residues.

This clonotype was seen a few times. The chain recombines TRBV10-3 with TRBJ2-5, with D possibly matching TRBD2 (6 bases). Germline V gene sequence: CDR1 ENHRY, CDR2 SYGVKD. Trimming removed 5 bases at V and 2 bases at J, with 15 bases between. The CDR3 length is 15 residues. This chain's CDR3 is CAISSSTGRQETQYF. CDR3 bases: TGTGCCATCAGTTCCTCGACGGGGAGGCAAGAGACCCAGTACTTC.

This clonotype was counted only a few times. The chain uses TRBV7-2 and TRBJ2-3, with TRBD2 matching 12 bases. This CDR3 has 16 residues. Germline lookup yields CDR1 SGHTA and CDR2 FQGNSA. The ends lost 5 bases at V and 5 bases at J; junction bases unmatched: 8. This CDR3 reads CASSHLMGLAGDTQYF. For the CDR3, the DNA is TGTGCCAGCAGCCACCTAATGGGACTAGCGGGAGATACGCAGTATTTT.

This clonotype turned up a few times. This chain links TRBV6-2 or TRBV6-3 with TRBJ2-3; no clear D gene. V was trimmed by 1 base and J by 2 bases, leaving 10 bases between them. This CDR3 is built from 15 residues. The germline V gene encodes CDR1 MNHEY and CDR2 SVGEGT. The CDR3 sequence: CASSYLGTATDTQYF. In nucleotides, the CDR3 is TGTGCCAGCAGTTACTTGGGCACAGCCACAGATACGCAGTATTTT.

This sequence joins TRBV20-1 and TRBJ2-1; D remains ambiguous. CDR1 and CDR2 from the germline V gene are DFQATT and SNEGSKA (reference sequence). The CDR3 is 12 amino acids. With 0 bases removed from V and 8 bases from J, the gap between germline ends came to 8 bases. CDR3 sequence reads: CSARDKSYEQFF. The CDR3 bases are TGCAGTGCTAGAGATAAATCCTATGAGCAGTTCTTC.